The present TCR beta chain was sequenced within a study of cytomegalovirus exposure and HLA in healthy donors. Whole-study results and caveats: The study put under 200 TCR beta chains on its list as cytomegalovirus-associated. TCR beta V segments were, for the most part, productive about 87% or about 30% of the time in an earlier analysis. A cluster of highly shared sequence variants was likely a sequencing artifact. Later, TCR association rates were found to vary by HLA locus, highest for DRB1 and lowest for HLA-C.

The CDR3 has 17 residues. V lost 7 bases and J lost 1; bases outside the gene matches: 10. The germline CDR1 and CDR2 sequences are MNHEY and SMNVEV (reference sequence). A single count supports this clone. Its antigen is unknown. PCR was performed using 60 Vbeta and 13 Jbeta primers. Produced via immunoSEQ multiplex PCR; TCRdb's table is partial and in-frame only. The table lists roughly 220,000 clones, 82% of them singletons. This sequence joins TRBV27 and TRBJ1-1, with 12 bases lining up with TRBD1. The sample consisted of PBMCs. The TCR originated in a woman aged 40-49 years in good health and CMV-seronegative. CDR3 protein: CASIPSGTGGANTEAFF. In DNA form, the CDR3 reads TGTGCCAGCATTCCTTCCGGGACAGGGGGCGCGAACACTGAAGCTTTCTTT.